A single sample is the source of the 18 T cell receptor beta chains below, sequenced in a study of blood T cell repertoires in COVID-19. Sequencing was performed with immunoSEQ multiplex PCR; in TCRdb, only in-frame clones are kept and a portion is missing. The sample holds 200,000 to 250,000 clones, approximately 88% seen once. Sequencing used PBMCs or T cells enriched from blood (not recorded which). The origin of the receptors is a woman aged 25-40 years who had been exposed to COVID-19.

The rearrangement joins TRBV5-1 to TRBJ1-1; a weak D match, TRBD1 (5 bases). The V gene's germline CDR1 is SGHRS and CDR2 YFSETQ. This CDR3 comprises 15 residues. V gave up 4 bases and J gave up 6 bases, with 19 bases separating them. CDR3 coding DNA: TGCGCCAGCAGCAGGGGTCAGGGATGGAGGGCTGAAGCTTTCTTT. It encodes CASSRGQGWRAEAFF.

V gene TRBV30 combines with J gene TRBJ2-1; 8 bases agree with TRBD2. The CDR3 consists of 14 residues. V lost 8 bases, J lost 7 bases, and 13 bases stayed unmatched. Germline CDR1 GTSNPN, CDR2 SVGIG (reference sequence). The CDR3 nucleotides are TGTGCCGGAAAAGCGGGAGTATTCCTTAATGAGCAGTTCTTC. It encodes CAGKAGVFLNEQFF. Based on the CDR3 plus reference TRBV30 and TRBJ2-1, the full variable domain is SQTIHQWPATLVQPVGSPLSLECTVEGTSNPNLYWYRQAAGRGLQLLFYSVGIGQISSEVPQNLSASRPQDRQFILSSKKLLLSDSGFYLCAGKAGVFLNEQFFGPGTRLTVL.

This rearrangement joins TRBV3-1 (or the pseudogene TRBV3-2) to TRBJ2-5; 11 bases agree with TRBD2. V shed 7 bases, J shed 4 bases, and the junction held 14 bases outside the gene matches. Germline lookup yields CDR1 LGHDT and CDR2 YNNKEL (reference sequence). The CDR3 has 17 amino acids. In nucleotides, the CDR3 is TGTGCCAGCAAAGGGAGGGGTAGCGGGAGGGCATTAGAGACCCAGTACTTC. Protein: CASKGRGSGRALETQYF.

V gene TRBV9 combines with J gene TRBJ1-2, with TRBD1 matching 7 bases. V shed 3 bases, J shed 4 bases, and the junction held 15 bases outside the gene matches. The CDR3 runs 17 residues. CDR1 and CDR2 from the germline V gene are SGDLS and YYNGEE. CDR3 coding DNA: TGTGCCAGCAGCGGAGACCAAGGAGGGGGCGGCCTCTATGGCTACACCTTC. Translated: CASSGDQGGGGLYGYTF. The variable domain in full, completed from reference TRBV9 and TRBJ1-2, reads DSGVTQTPKHLITATGQRVTLRCSPRSGDLSVYWYQQSLDQGLQFLIQYYNGEERAKGNILERFSAQQFPDLHSELNLSSLELGDSALYFCASSGDQGGGGLYGYTFGSGTRLTVV.

The rearrangement joins TRBV3-1 (or the pseudogene TRBV3-2) to TRBJ1-1; a weak D match, TRBD1 (5 bases). The germline V and J ends were trimmed by 1 base and 4 bases, with 7 bases remaining between them. The V gene's germline CDR1 is LGHDT and CDR2 YNNKEL (reference sequence). This CDR3 has 13 residues. The CDR3 is CASSQVRGTEAFF. DNA for the CDR3: TGTGCCAGCAGCCAAGTAAGGGGCACTGAAGCTTTCTTT.

The sample holds one count of this clone. The chain couples TRBV19 to TRBJ2-1; D may be TRBD2 (5 bases). This CDR3 region has 14 residues. Germline V lookup: CDR1 LNHDA, CDR2 SQIVND (reference sequence). The germline V and J ends were trimmed by 0 bases and 10 bases, with 13 bases remaining between them. The CDR3 nucleotides are TGTGCCAGTAGTATAGAGGACTGGGAGTCGGAGCAGTTCTTC. Its translation: CASSIEDWESEQFF.

About this clone: The sample has other DNA sequences that encode this CDR3 too. The V gene is TRBV4-2, the J gene TRBJ2-7; possible D gene TRBD2, 6 bases. The V gene lost 1 base and the J gene lost 4 bases, with 8 bases spanning the gap. The CDR3 has 13 residues. The V gene's germline CDR1 is LGHNA and CDR2 YNFKEQ. Here the CDR3 DNA reads TGTGCCAGCAGCCAAGTTGGAGGGTACGAGCAGTACTTC. This encodes CASSQVGGYEQYF.

V is TRBV6-5 and J is TRBJ2-4; D may be TRBD2 (5 bases). V lost 5 bases and J 5 bases, leaving 16 bases between the germline ends. The germline CDR1 and CDR2 sequences are MNHEY and SVGAGI. The CDR3 extends over 15 amino acids. The CDR3 DNA follows: TGTGCCAGCAGTAGAAGCAGCGGCTCGGAAAACATTCAGTACTTC. It codes for CASSRSSGSENIQYF.

The V and J genes are TRBV18 and TRBJ2-1, with 10 positions matching TRBD2. V trimming: 2 bases; J trimming: 9 bases; junction bases outside the gene matches: 13. The length of the CDR3 is 17 residues. Germline assignment: CDR1 KGHSH and CDR2 LQKENI. In DNA, the CDR3 is TGTGCCAGCTCACCAATTCATCTAGCGGGAGTTGAGGGTGAGCAGTTCTTC. This translates into CASSPIHLAGVEGEQFF. The variable domain in full, completed from reference TRBV18 and TRBJ2-1, reads NAGVMQNPRHLVRRRGQEARLRCSPMKGHSHVYWYRQLPEEGLKFMVYLQKENIIDESGMPKERFSAEFPKEGPSILRIQQVVRGDSAAYFCASSPIHLAGVEGEQFFGPGTRLTVL.

The chain links TRBV4-1 to TRBJ1-1, with 8 bases fitting TRBD1. Germline V lookup: CDR1 MGHRA, CDR2 YSYEKL. V shed 3 bases and J 1 base; nucleotides not matched to a gene: 7. This CDR3 is 16 amino acids long. This chain's CDR3 is CASSHGRDRKNTEAFF. The CDR3 DNA sequence: TGCGCCAGCAGCCATGGCCGGGACAGGAAGAACACTGAAGCTTTCTTT.

The chain carries TRBV19 and TRBJ2-7, with TRBD1 matching over 8 bases. Germline loops: CDR1 LNHDA, CDR2 SQIVND (reference sequence). V gave up 0 bases and J gave up 2 bases; unmatched junction bases: 3. The length of the CDR3 is 15 residues. CDR3 region: CASSIEDRDPYEQYF. CDR3 coding DNA: TGTGCCAGTAGTATAGAGGACAGGGATCCCTACGAGCAGTACTTC.

This sequence joins TRBV5-6 and TRBJ2-5, with D hard to call. V lost 0 bases and J lost 2, with 11 bases in between. The germline gives CDR1 SGHDT, CDR2 YYEEEE. This CDR3 region has 15 residues. As DNA, the CDR3 is TGTGCCAGCAGCTTGGAACTGTCAGGACAAGAGACCCAGTACTTC. Residues: CASSLELSGQETQYF.

The rearrangement joins TRBV20-1 to TRBJ1-3; TRBD1 aligns across 7 bases. With 3 bases clipped from V and 0 bases from J, the junction kept 5 bases outside the gene matches. Germline assignment: CDR1 DFQATT and CDR2 SNEGSKA (reference sequence). The CDR3 has 15 amino acids. CDR3 amino acids: CSASTGAVSGNTIYF. CDR3 bases: TGCAGTGCTAGTACAGGGGCCGTCTCTGGAAACACCATATATTTT.

Only a few counts were recorded for this clone. The V and J genes are TRBV10-2 and TRBJ2-1, with 8 bases identical to TRBD2. The CDR3 spans 18 residues. The germline CDR1 and CDR2 sequences are WSHSY and SAAADI. Unmatched junction bases numbered 13, after V lost 3 bases and J lost 3 bases. In nucleotides, the CDR3 is TGCGCCAGCAGTGATAAGCTAGAGGGAACTAGCGGCTACAATGAGCAGTTCTTC. This sequence encodes CASSDKLEGTSGYNEQFF.

This chain uses TRBV25-1 with TRBJ1-5, with 9 bases fitting TRBD1. Germline V gene lookup returns CDR1 MGHDK and CDR2 SYGVNS. The CDR3 runs 15 residues. V was clipped by 4 bases and J by 1 base; unmatched bases: 2. As DNA, the CDR3 is TGTGCCAGCAGTGTACAGGGGGCGAGCAATCAGCCCCAGCATTTT. Residues: CASSVQGASNQPQHF. The complete variable domain, with remaining parts taken from reference TRBV25-1 and TRBJ1-5, reads EADIYQTPRYLVIGTGKKITLECSQTMGHDKMYWYQQDPGMELHLIHYSYGVNSTEKGDLSSESTVSRIRTEHFPLTLESARPSHTSQYLCASSVQGASNQPQHFGDGTRLSIL.

The chain carries TRBV29-1 and TRBJ2-7; 9 nucleotides agree with TRBD2. V was clipped by 6 bases and J by 3 bases; unmatched bases: 6. The CDR3 contains 13 residues. CDR1 is SQVTM and CDR2 is ANQGSEA in the germline V gene. The CDR3: CSVASGNFYEQYF. The CDR3 nucleotides read TGCAGCGTAGCTAGCGGGAACTTCTACGAGCAGTACTTC.

The chain recombines TRBV12-5 with TRBJ2-7; D is unclear. The V gene's germline CDR1 is LGHNT and CDR2 FRNRAP. The CDR3 is 12 amino acids. V dropped 5 bases and J dropped 3 bases, with 8 bases sitting between them. CDR3 sequence (DNA): TGTGCTAGTGGTCCCGCCAGCTACGAGCAGTACTTC. Protein product: CASGPASYEQYF.

This clone showed up just once. The chain carries TRBV4-1 and TRBJ1-4; D might be TRBD1 (5 bases). The CDR3 totals 16 residues. Germline assignment: CDR1 MGHRA and CDR2 YSYEKL. V dropped 0 bases and J dropped 5 bases, with 13 bases sitting between them. CDR3 sequence reads: CASSQDGTGRNEKLFF. The CDR3 bases are TGCGCCAGCAGCCAAGATGGTACAGGCAGAAATGAAAAACTGTTTTTT.